The 5 T cell receptor beta chains below come from one sample, sequenced in a study of glioma-infiltrating T cells. The iRepertoire nested amplicon-rescue multiplex PCR amplified TCR alpha and beta CDR3s from RNA. TCRdb processed the multiplex PCR reads anew with MiXCR; each CDR3 protein has one entry. Here the sample spans more than 350,000 distinct CDR3 sequences, 35% to 45% being singletons. The material sequenced was glioma tissue, nonneoplastic brain tissue, or PBMCs (not recorded which). These receptors all come from a human donor with low-grade glioma or glioblastoma, undergoing nonglioma brain surgery, or in good health (not recorded which).

The genes are TRBV19 and TRBJ2-7; weak D call: TRBD1 (5 bases). The V end was cut by 0 bases, the J end by 6 bases, with 6 bases between. Germline V gives CDR1 LNHDA, CDR2 SQIVND (reference sequence). The length of the CDR3 is 12 residues. CDR3 coding DNA: TGTGCCAGTAGTATAGATGGGGCCGAGCAGTACTTC. Translated: CASSIDGAEQYF.

A remark on this clonotype: This may come from a read error, since a much larger clone is one base off. The V gene is TRBV6-2 or TRBV6-3, the J gene TRBJ2-1; TRBD2 aligns across 10 bases. The V gene's germline CDR1 is MNHEY and CDR2 SVGEGT. The CDR3 runs to 15 residues. CDR3 region: CASSISGRSYSEQFF. CDR3 coding DNA: TGTGCCAGCAGTATTAGCGGGAGGTCCTACAGTGAGCAGTTCTTC.

With respect to this clonotype: A much bigger clone sits one base away, suggesting this may be a read error. This sequence joins TRBV6-6 and TRBJ1-1; 7 bases line up with TRBD1. The CDR3 is made up of 13 amino acids. Germline V gene lookup returns CDR1 MNHNY and CDR2 SVGAGI (reference sequence). CDR3 in amino acids: CASSTGQYTKAFF. In DNA form, the CDR3 reads TGTGCCAGCTCGACGGGACAGTACACTAAAGCTTTCTTT.

This clonotype was seen repeatedly, ten times or more. The rearrangement joins TRBV27 to TRBJ2-1; no reliable D call. The germline gives CDR1 MNHEY, CDR2 SMNVEV (reference sequence). The CDR3 is 18 amino acids. The V and J ends lost 5 bases and 0 bases respectively, with 20 bases between them. Here the CDR3 reads CASSLIGFGWSSYNEQFF. The CDR3 DNA sequence: TGTGCCAGCAGTCTCATTGGTTTCGGGTGGAGCTCCTACAATGAGCAGTTCTTC.

Remarks on this clonotype: A much bigger clone sits one base away, suggesting this may be a read error. The genes are TRBV6-5 and TRBJ1-2; the match to TRBD1 covers 8 bases. The germline V gene has CDR1 MNHEY and CDR2 SVGAGI. The CDR3 loop spans 15 amino acids. V shed 6 bases, J shed 0 bases, and the junction held 6 bases outside the gene matches. Here the CDR3 reads CASSTDRASNYGYTF. CDR3 DNA sequence: TGTGCCAGCAGCACGGACAGGGCTTCTAACTATGGCTACACCTTC.